This paragraph covers one TCR beta chain sequence. In germline, CDR1 is LNHNV, CDR2 YYDKDF (reference sequence). J gave up 2 bases and V 5 bases, and 7 bases lay outside the gene matches. The CDR3 is 16 residues long. Assay used: immunoSEQ multiplex PCR; TCRdb lists only in-frame clones, some missing. The sample records 38,000 or so clones, over 80% being singletons. The data were taken from a study of PD-L1 blockade in urothelial cancer. Sample time point: pretreatment peripheral blood. J is TRBJ2-3 and V is TRBV15; 10 bases are shared with TRBD2. The receptor comes from a man at least 80 years old with urothelial cancer. The starting material was PBMCs, obtained around atezolizumab (anti-PD-L1) treatment. The CDR3 reads CATSERGLAYTDTQYF. The CDR3 bases are TGTGCCACCAGCGAGCGGGGACTAGCGTACACAGATACGCAGTATTTT.